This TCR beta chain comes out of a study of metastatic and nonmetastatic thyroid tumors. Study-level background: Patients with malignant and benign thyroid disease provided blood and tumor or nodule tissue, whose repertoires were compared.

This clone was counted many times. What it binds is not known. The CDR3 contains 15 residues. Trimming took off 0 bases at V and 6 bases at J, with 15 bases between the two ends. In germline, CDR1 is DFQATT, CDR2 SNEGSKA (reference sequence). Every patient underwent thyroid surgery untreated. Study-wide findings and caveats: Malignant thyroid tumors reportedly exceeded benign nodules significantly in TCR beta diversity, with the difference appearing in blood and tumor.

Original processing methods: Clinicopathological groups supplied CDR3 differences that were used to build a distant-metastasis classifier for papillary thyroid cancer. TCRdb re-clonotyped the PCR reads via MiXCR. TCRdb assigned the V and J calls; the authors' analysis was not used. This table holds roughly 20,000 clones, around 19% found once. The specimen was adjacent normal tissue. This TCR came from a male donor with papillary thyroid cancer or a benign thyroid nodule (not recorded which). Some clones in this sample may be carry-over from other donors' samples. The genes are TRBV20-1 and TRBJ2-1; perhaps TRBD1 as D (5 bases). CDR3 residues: CSARDQAQGFNEQFF. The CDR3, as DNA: TGCAGTGCTAGAGATCAAGCGCAGGGATTCAATGAGCAGTTCTTC.